The next 7 T cell receptor beta chains were all read from a single sample in a study of early stage breast cancer tumors. The method was immunoSEQ multiplex PCR; TCRdb's version includes in-frame clones alone and lacks a portion of them. The data contain more than 5,500 clones, roughly 75% of them singletons. Sequencing was carried out using normal breast tissue next to the tumor. The receptors were gathered from a person in their 40s with breast cancer.

A few counts support this clone. V usage is TRBV6-5 and J usage is TRBJ2-7, with 9 bases fitting TRBD2. The CDR3 runs to 15 residues. Germline V gives CDR1 MNHEY, CDR2 SVGAGI. Trimming at V came to 2 bases and at J to 4 bases, leaving 6 bases not matched to a gene. The DNA of the CDR3 is TGTGCCAGCAGTTACGCGGCGGGAGGGCCATACGAGCAGTACTTC. Its translation: CASSYAAGGPYEQYF.

The CDR3 here is CASSVGGLADYNEQFF. The CDR3 nucleotides are TGTGCCAGCAGCGTGGGTGGGCTAGCGGACTACAATGAGCAGTTCTTC. This rearrangement joins TRBV9 to TRBJ2-1, with 7 bases matching TRBD2. The CDR3 sequence is 16 residues long. The germline V gene encodes CDR1 SGDLS and CDR2 YYNGEE. Unmatched junction bases numbered 8, after V lost 2 bases and J lost 3 bases.

The rearrangement uses TRBV7-9 and TRBJ2-1, with 11 bases that match TRBD2. The length of the CDR3 is 17 residues. V lost 4 bases and J lost 4; bases outside the gene matches: 9. Per the germline V gene, CDR1 is SEHNR and CDR2 is FQNEAQ (reference sequence). CDR3 sequence: CASSSNTGLAVYNEQFF. CDR3 DNA sequence: TGTGCCAGCAGCTCCAATACGGGACTAGCGGTTTACAATGAGCAGTTCTTC.

The chain is built from TRBV7-9 and TRBJ1-2, with 8 positions matching TRBD1. V lost 4 bases, J lost 3 bases, and 7 bases stayed unmatched. Germline V gives CDR1 SEHNR, CDR2 FQNEAQ (reference sequence). The CDR3 spans 15 residues. CDR3 sequence (DNA): TGTGCCAGCAGCTCCTCAGGGGGCGCGGACTATGGCTACACCTTC. The encoded protein is CASSSSGGADYGYTF.

The V and J genes are TRBV5-8 and TRBJ2-1; 8 nucleotides match TRBD2. This CDR3 is 16 amino acids long. V was clipped by 0 bases and J by 0 bases; unmatched bases: 2. Germline V gene sequence: CDR1 SGHTS, CDR2 YDEGEE. DNA of the CDR3: TGTGCCAGCAGCTTGGATGGGACTAGCTCCTACAATGAGCAGTTCTTC. Protein product: CASSLDGTSSYNEQFF.

The CDR3 protein is CAWRMWGTDTQYF. Here the CDR3 DNA reads TGTGCCTGGAGAATGTGGGGCACAGATACGCAGTATTTT. The V call is TRBV30, the J call TRBJ2-3; no firm D call. Between the trimmed V and J ends, which lost 3 bases and 1 base, there was a span of 8 bases. Germline V gene lookup returns CDR1 GTSNPN and CDR2 SVGIG (reference sequence). CDR3 length: 13 residues.

In this sample, this clone turned up once. The rearrangement uses TRBV11-3 and TRBJ2-4; D is unclear. Germline V gene data show CDR1 as SGHNT and CDR2 as YENEEA. Trimming shortened V by 5 bases and J by 0 bases, and 8 bases separated the two germline ends. This CDR3 comprises 14 residues. CDR3 amino acids: CASSPWAAKNIQYF. In DNA, the CDR3 is TGTGCCAGCAGCCCGTGGGCAGCCAAAAACATTCAGTACTTC. The full variable domain, with the rest looked up from reference TRBV11-3 and TRBJ2-4, is EAGVVQSPRYKIIEKKQPVAFWCNPISGHNTLYWYLQNLGQGPELLIRYENEEAVDDSQLPKDRFSAERLKGVDSTLKIQPAELGDSAVYLCASSPWAAKNIQYFGAGTRLSVL.